The 32 T cell receptor beta chains below were found in one sample sequenced in a study of cytotoxic CD8 clonotypes in ibrutinib-treated CLL (dated by TCRdb to the early 2020s). The receptor library was made with the immunoSEQ multiplex PCR assay. The table comes from immuneACCESS by way of TCRdb, which keeps in-frame sequences with V and J called. Part of the clones is missing from these tables; in studies checked, under half for an unresolved V gene and the rest for unknown reasons. This sample comprises roughly 180,000 clones, about 80% of them detected only once. The ten top clones hold under 5.5% of the sample. Per the publication, the time point label means: approximately 25 months on ibrutinib. Sequences were derived from PBMCs, sampled after 24 months of ibrutinib treatment. The receptor set was obtained from a human donor with chronic lymphocytic leukemia.

The chain links TRBV6-5 to TRBJ2-7; unclear D gene. There are 13 residues in the CDR3. CDR1 and CDR2 (germline): MNHEY, SVGAGI. V lost 2 bases and J lost 3, with 8 bases in between. The CDR3 DNA is TGTGCCAGCAGTTACGGGCCACGCTACGAGCAGTACTTC. Amino acid sequence: CASSYGPRYEQYF.

This chain joins TRBV19 and TRBJ1-2; the match to TRBD1 covers 10 bases. Germline V gene data show CDR1 as LNHDA and CDR2 as SQIVND (reference sequence). The V gene end was trimmed by 6 bases and the J gene end by 2 bases; junction bases not matched to a gene: 0. The CDR3 has 13 residues. The CDR3 spells CASRDRGNYGYTF. CDR3 in DNA: TGTGCCAGTAGGGACAGGGGGAACTATGGCTACACCTTC.

V usage is TRBV12-5 and J usage is TRBJ2-7; 7 bases are shared with TRBD1. This CDR3 spans 15 amino acids. After removal of 5 bases from V and 0 bases from J, the junction contained 7 bases not matched to a gene. The V gene's germline CDR1 is LGHNT and CDR2 FRNRAP. The CDR3 region is CASGTDRSYSYEQYF. CDR3 coding DNA: TGTGCTAGTGGTACGGACAGGAGCTACTCCTACGAGCAGTACTTC.

This clone was picked up a small number of times. The V and J genes are TRBV29-1 and TRBJ2-3; 8 positions agree with TRBD1. The CDR3 has 14 amino acids. Germline V lookup: CDR1 SQVTM, CDR2 ANQGSEA. J was trimmed by 5 bases and V by 6 bases; bases with no gene match: 10. As DNA, the CDR3 is TGCAGCGTCCGGGACAGGCGAGGTAAAGATACGCAGTATTTT. This gives the protein CSVRDRRGKDTQYF.

The CDR3 coding sequence is TGTGCCAGTAAAAGCAGGGCGAAAGCCAAAAACATTCAGTACTTC. It is translated as CASKSRAKAKNIQYF. The chain recombines TRBV19 with TRBJ2-4, with D possibly matching TRBD1 (5 bases). Germline V gene sequence: CDR1 LNHDA, CDR2 SQIVND (reference sequence). V gave up 7 bases and J gave up 0 bases, with 13 bases separating them. The CDR3 sequence is 15 residues long.

The chain is built from TRBV7-2 and TRBJ2-7; D gene unclear. Trimming shortened V by 1 base and J by 2 bases, and 9 bases separated the two germline ends. Germline values: CDR1 SGHTA, CDR2 FQGNSA. There are 14 residues in the CDR3. As DNA, the CDR3 is TGTGCCAGCAGCTTAGAAACGTTCGCCTACGAGCAGTACTTC. It yields the protein CASSLETFAYEQYF.

In its sample, this clone was seen a few times. The chain couples TRBV6-4 to TRBJ2-5; a possible D gene is TRBD2 (5 bases). CDR3 length: 14 residues. Germline V gene data show CDR1 as MRHNA and CDR2 as SNTAGT. V dropped 5 bases and J dropped 1 base, with 11 bases sitting between them. The DNA for the CDR3 is TGTGCCAGCAGTAAGGTAGCGTTCCAAGAGACCCAGTACTTC. It codes for CASSKVAFQETQYF.

The J gene is TRBJ1-6, the V gene TRBV5-1, with 7 bases lining up with TRBD1. The trim removed 2 bases at V and 7 bases at J, leaving 6 bases unmatched. CDR1 SGHRS and CDR2 YFSETQ come from the germline V gene. CDR3 length equals 15 residues. The DNA for the CDR3 is TGCGCCAGCAGCTTACAGGGGAATGGAAATTCACCCCTCCACTTT. This codes for CASSLQGNGNSPLHF.

CDR3 amino acids: CASSRTRNTEAFF. The CDR3 coding sequence is TGTGCCAGCAGTCGTACACGGAACACTGAAGCTTTCTTT. The rearrangement joins TRBV6-6 to TRBJ1-1; D call uncertain. The CDR3 runs to 13 residues. V gave up 5 bases and J gave up 1 base, with 8 bases separating them. Germline-derived CDR1 and CDR2 are MNHNY and SVGAGI (reference sequence).

The V gene is TRBV7-3, the J gene TRBJ1-2, with 10 bases aligning to TRBD1. CDR1 SGHTA and CDR2 FQGTGA come from the germline V gene. Unmatched junction bases numbered 11, after V lost 8 bases and J lost 8 bases. This CDR3 is 14 amino acids long. The CDR3 DNA is TGTGCCAGCTCACTCGAGGGACAGGGGAGCGGCTACACCTTC. Its protein is CASSLEGQGSGYTF.

The chain uses TRBV11-2 and TRBJ2-2; no reliable D call. The germline V gene has CDR1 SGHAT and CDR2 FQNNGV. The CDR3 loop spans 12 amino acids. V lost 6 bases, J lost 6 bases, and 8 bases lay in between. The DNA for the CDR3 is TGTGCCAGCAGTCAAATCCCCGGGGAGCTGTTTTTT. This encodes CASSQIPGELFF. Complete variable domain (other parts from reference TRBV11-2 and TRBJ2-2): EAGVAQSPRYKIIEKRQSVAFWCNPISGHATLYWYQQILGQGPKLLIQFQNNGVVDDSQLPKDRFSAERLKGVDSTLKIQPAKLEDSAVYLCASSQIPGELFFGEGSRLTVL.

V and J are TRBV15 and TRBJ1-5, with D unclear. The CDR3 extends over 14 amino acids. Germline-derived CDR1 and CDR2 are LNHNV and YYDKDF (reference sequence). Trimming took 8 bases from V and 9 from J, leaving 20 bases between them. The CDR3 region has the DNA TGTGCCACCGGACCGGGATCAGATTTTAGGCCCCAGCATTTT. Its translation is CATGPGSDFRPQHF.

The genes are TRBV18 and TRBJ1-2; TRBD1 aligns across 7 bases. Losses at the gene ends were 5 bases for V and 6 bases for J; bases not matched to a gene: 6. The CDR3 is 13 amino acids. Germline CDR1 and CDR2: KGHSH and LQKENI. The CDR3 coding sequence is TGTGCCAGCTCAACCAACAGGGGAGATGGCTACACCTTC. It yields the protein CASSTNRGDGYTF. The full variable domain, rest sourced from reference TRBV18 and TRBJ1-2, is NAGVMQNPRHLVRRRGQEARLRCSPMKGHSHVYWYRQLPEEGLKFMVYLQKENIIDESGMPKERFSAEFPKEGPSILRIQQVVRGDSAAYFCASSTNRGDGYTFGSGTRLTVV.

The V call is TRBV30, the J call TRBJ1-6, with 8 bases lining up with TRBD1. CDR1 and CDR2 from the germline V gene are GTSNPN and SVGIG (reference sequence). J gave up 8 bases and V 0 bases, and 9 bases lay outside the gene matches. The CDR3 consists of 16 residues. The CDR3 DNA reads TGTGCCTGGAGTGTACGTTACGGGACAGGCTATTCACCCCTCCACTTT. It codes for CAWSVRYGTGYSPLHF.

The genes are TRBV4-3 and TRBJ1-1; TRBD1 matches at 8 bases. Trimming took 0 bases from V and 4 from J; bases not matched to a gene: 13. The CDR3 runs 18 residues. Germline CDR1 is LGHNA and CDR2 is YSLEER. CDR3 sequence (DNA): TGCGCCAGCAGCCAAGACGGGGGGGGTGACAGGGGAGCCACTGAAGCTTTCTTT. Protein: CASSQDGGGDRGATEAFF.

The chain has TRBV5-8 and TRBJ1-1, with 8 bases fitting TRBD1. Germline V lookup: CDR1 SGHTS, CDR2 YDEGEE. After removal of 4 bases from V and 3 bases from J, the junction contained 8 bases not matched to a gene. The CDR3 spans 15 residues. CDR3 coding DNA: TGTGCCAGCAGCCTACCCAGGGGGCGAGACACTGAAGCTTTCTTT. Its protein product is CASSLPRGRDTEAFF.

Points on this clone: Relative to the germline gene, one junction end is altered; a read error may explain this. V gene TRBV7-7 combines with J gene TRBJ2-5; 14 bases map to TRBD2. This CDR3 spans 19 amino acids. Germline V gives CDR1 SSHAT, CDR2 FNYEAQ (reference sequence). The CDR3 nucleotides read TGTGCTAGCAGCTTATCGTTGGGGGGACTAGCGGGAGCTTCAGAGACCCAGTACTTC. Protein sequence: CASSLSLGGLAGASETQYF.

This clone was seen at least ten times. The chain has TRBV7-3 and TRBJ1-1, with a tentative D call TRBD1 (6 bases). CDR3 length: 15 residues. V dropped 5 bases and J dropped 4 bases, with 17 bases sitting between them. Per germline, CDR1 SGHTA and CDR2 FQGTGA. CDR3 in amino acids: CASSRDRGGTTEAFF. The CDR3 DNA reads TGTGCCAGCAGCAGGGATCGAGGGGGGACCACTGAAGCTTTCTTT.

The chain joins TRBV7-3 to TRBJ2-3; D remains ambiguous. V shed 5 bases and J shed 4 bases, with 10 bases lying between them. The CDR3 loop spans 13 amino acids. Germline CDR1 SGHTA, CDR2 FQGTGA. The CDR3 nucleotides are TGTGCCAGCAGCCCCAGATGGGCAGATACGCAGTATTTT. Translation: CASSPRWADTQYF.

The chain has TRBV2 and TRBJ1-2, with 9 bases aligning to TRBD1. The junction had 4 bases not matched to a gene; V was cut back by 6 bases and J by 2 bases. Germline V gene sequence: CDR1 SNHLY, CDR2 FYNNEI. The CDR3 loop spans 14 amino acids. The CDR3 DNA is TGTGCCAGCAGAGACAGGGGGATCAACTATGGCTACACCTTC. Encoded protein: CASRDRGINYGYTF.

The chain joins TRBV27 to TRBJ1-6; 8 nucleotides line up with TRBD1. This CDR3 spans 16 amino acids. V was pared by 4 bases and J by 3 bases, with 5 bases of the junction left unmatched. Germline V CDR1 and CDR2: MNHEY, SMNVEV (reference sequence). CDR3 sequence: CASSSSTGVYNSPLHF. CDR3 DNA: TGTGCCAGCAGTTCGTCGACAGGGGTCTATAATTCACCCCTCCACTTT.

The rearrangement joins TRBV6-5 to TRBJ1-1; D is undetermined. Trimming took 0 bases from V and 1 from J, leaving 12 bases between them. The CDR3 has 16 amino acids. CDR1 and CDR2 from the germline V gene are MNHEY and SVGAGI. Written as DNA, the CDR3 is TGTGCCAGCAGTTACTCGAATACCAGGACGAACACTGAAGCTTTCTTT. Encoded protein: CASSYSNTRTNTEAFF.

The chain has TRBV5-6 and TRBJ1-2; no clear D. CDR1 and CDR2 from the germline V gene are SGHDT and YYEEEE. V was cut by 4 bases and J by 4 bases, with 17 bases left in between. The length of the CDR3 is 15 residues. The CDR3 coding sequence is TGTGCCAGCAGCCGCCGGGGTTCCGGGATCTATGGCTACACCTTC. This gives the protein CASSRRGSGIYGYTF.

This chain links TRBV6-1 with TRBJ1-4; 8 positions agree with TRBD1. J gave up 16 bases and V 5 bases, and 12 bases lay outside the gene matches. The CDR3 length is 13 residues. Looked up from germline, CDR1 is MNHNS and CDR2 is SASEGT. The DNA for the CDR3 is TGTGCCAGCAGTAATTTACCGGGACAGGCGGCGTTTTTT. Protein product: CASSNLPGQAAFF.

The chain is built from TRBV6-5 and TRBJ1-5; D is perhaps TRBD1 (5 bases). The CDR3 loop spans 16 amino acids. CDR1 MNHEY and CDR2 SVGAGI come from the germline V gene. V was shortened by 4 bases and J by 9 bases, with 22 bases between the two germline ends. CDR3 coding DNA: TGTGCCAGCAGTTCCTTCCCCCAGGGCAAGGCCGGGCCCCAGCATTTT. Encoded protein: CASSSFPQGKAGPQHF.

The chain employs TRBV19 and TRBJ1-1, with D perhaps matching TRBD1 (6 bases). Germline V CDR1 and CDR2: LNHDA, SQIVND (reference sequence). V lost 5 bases, J lost 3 bases, and 10 bases lay in between. This CDR3 has 13 amino acids. The CDR3 region is CASSWTEDTEAFF. The CDR3 DNA reads TGTGCCAGTAGTTGGACAGAGGACACTGAAGCTTTCTTT.

The chain links TRBV19 to TRBJ1-1; TRBD1 is a possible D gene (5 bases). Trimming removed 2 bases from V and 1 base from J, with 8 bases in between. The CDR3 runs 14 residues. The V gene's germline CDR1 is LNHDA and CDR2 SQIVND (reference sequence). CDR3 loop: CASSISRGNTEAFF. As DNA, the CDR3 is TGTGCCAGTAGTATAAGTAGGGGGAACACTGAAGCTTTCTTT.

V usage is TRBV6-4 and J usage is TRBJ2-7; no definite D call. With 7 bases removed from V and 2 bases from J, the gap between germline ends came to 18 bases. Germline values: CDR1 MRHNA, CDR2 SNTAGT. The CDR3 has 15 amino acids. The CDR3 DNA follows: TGTGCCAGCACCCACGGTTTGACACGGGCCTACGAGCAGTACTTC. It yields the protein CASTHGLTRAYEQYF.

This sequence joins TRBV7-3 and TRBJ2-5; D unclear. The CDR3 runs to 13 residues. Deletions cut 5 bases from V and 5 bases from J, with 12 bases between. Germline CDR1 and CDR2: SGHTA and FQGTGA. CDR3 nucleotides: TGTGCCAGCAGCACTGGACCCAGGGAGACCCAGTACTTC. Residues: CASSTGPRETQYF.

The J gene is TRBJ2-3, the V gene TRBV7-3; D may be TRBD1 (6 bases). Trimming stripped 6 bases from V and 5 bases from J, with 9 bases between. CDR3 length equals 12 residues. Germline assignment: CDR1 SGHTA and CDR2 FQGTGA. The CDR3 DNA reads TGTGCCAGCAGTCAACAGGGAGATACGCAGTATTTT. As protein: CASSQQGDTQYF.

J is TRBJ1-1 and V is TRBV11-2, with TRBD1 matching 9 bases. The CDR3 runs 16 residues. The V gene's germline CDR1 is SGHAT and CDR2 FQNNGV. V lost 6 bases and J lost 0; bases outside the gene matches: 8. CDR3 sequence (DNA): TGTGCCAGCAGTCCCGGGACAGGGAGAATGAACACTGAAGCTTTCTTT. Translated, it gives CASSPGTGRMNTEAFF.

This clone has more than one count but fewer than ten. J is TRBJ2-3 and V is TRBV6-1, with 11 bases fitting TRBD1. The V segment lost 5 bases and the J segment 14 bases; nucleotides outside the gene matches: 9. This CDR3 contains 13 residues. Germline assignment: CDR1 MNHNS and CDR2 SASEGT. In DNA form, the CDR3 reads TGTGCCAGCAGTCAAAAATGGGGGACAGGGGGGTATTTT. Translating it yields CASSQKWGTGGYF.